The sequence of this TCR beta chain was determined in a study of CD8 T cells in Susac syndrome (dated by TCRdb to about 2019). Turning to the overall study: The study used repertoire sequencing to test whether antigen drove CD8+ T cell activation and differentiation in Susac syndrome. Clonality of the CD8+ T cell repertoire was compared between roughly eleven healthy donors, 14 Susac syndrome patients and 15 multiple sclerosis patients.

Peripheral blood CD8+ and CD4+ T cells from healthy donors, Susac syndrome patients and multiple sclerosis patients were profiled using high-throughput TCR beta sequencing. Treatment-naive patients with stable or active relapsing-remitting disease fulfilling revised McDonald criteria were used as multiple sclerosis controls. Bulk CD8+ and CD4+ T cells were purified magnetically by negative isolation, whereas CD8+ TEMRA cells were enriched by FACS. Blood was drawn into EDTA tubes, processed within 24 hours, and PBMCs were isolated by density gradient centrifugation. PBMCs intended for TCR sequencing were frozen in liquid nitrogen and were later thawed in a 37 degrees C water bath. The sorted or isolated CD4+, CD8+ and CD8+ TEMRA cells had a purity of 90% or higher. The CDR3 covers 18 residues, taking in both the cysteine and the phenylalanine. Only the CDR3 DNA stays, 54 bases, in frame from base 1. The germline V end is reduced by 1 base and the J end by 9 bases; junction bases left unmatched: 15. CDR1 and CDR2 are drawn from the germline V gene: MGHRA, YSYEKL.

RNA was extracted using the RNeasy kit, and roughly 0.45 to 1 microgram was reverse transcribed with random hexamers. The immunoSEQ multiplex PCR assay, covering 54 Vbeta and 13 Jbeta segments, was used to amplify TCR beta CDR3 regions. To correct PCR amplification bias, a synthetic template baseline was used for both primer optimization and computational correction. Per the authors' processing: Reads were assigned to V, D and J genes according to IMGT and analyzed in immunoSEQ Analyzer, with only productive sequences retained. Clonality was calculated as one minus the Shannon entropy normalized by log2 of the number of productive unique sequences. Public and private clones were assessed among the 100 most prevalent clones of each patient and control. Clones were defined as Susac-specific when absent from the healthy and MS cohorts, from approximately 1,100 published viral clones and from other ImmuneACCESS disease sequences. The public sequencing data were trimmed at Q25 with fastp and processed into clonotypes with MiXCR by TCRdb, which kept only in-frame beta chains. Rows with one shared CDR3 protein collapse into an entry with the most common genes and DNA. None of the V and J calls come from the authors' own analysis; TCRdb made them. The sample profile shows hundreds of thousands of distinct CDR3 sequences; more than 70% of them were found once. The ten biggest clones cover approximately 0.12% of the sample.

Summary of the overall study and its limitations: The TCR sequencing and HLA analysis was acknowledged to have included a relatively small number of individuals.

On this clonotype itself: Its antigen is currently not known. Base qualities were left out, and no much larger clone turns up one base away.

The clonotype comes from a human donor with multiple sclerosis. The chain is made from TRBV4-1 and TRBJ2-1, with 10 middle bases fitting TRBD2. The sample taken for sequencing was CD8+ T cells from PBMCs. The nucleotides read TGCGCCAGCAGCCAAGTAATTTTTGCTAGCGGGAGTGCTGGTGAGCAGTTCTTC. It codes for CASSQVIFASGSAGEQFF.